This T cell receptor (beta chain) was documented in a study of patients and donors after allogeneic stem cell transplantation. The CDR3 sequence is 12 residues long. Trimming removed 4 bases at V and 6 bases at J, with 10 bases between. The germline V gene has CDR1 SQVTM and CDR2 ANQGSEA. From the RT-PCR reads, TCRdb called clonotypes with MiXCR, one entry per CDR3 protein. The sample consists of about 2,500 distinct CDR3 sequences, 7% to 10% of them appearing once. Source material: blood, either unsorted or a sorted T cell fraction (not recorded which). This receptor was taken from a human donor who was either an allogeneic HSCT recipient or a stem cell or donor lymphocyte infusion donor (not recorded which). It is not recorded whose cells these are; they may come from a transplant donor. The chain links TRBV29-1 to TRBJ2-1, with D hard to call. The DNA for the CDR3 is TGCAGCGTTGCCACCTGGGGCAATGAGCAGTTCTTC. Translation: CSVATWGNEQFF.